Below, 24 T cell receptor beta chains from the same sample are listed, as sequenced in a study of cytomegalovirus exposure and HLA in healthy donors. TCRdb keeps only in-frame clones here, not all; method: immunoSEQ multiplex PCR. There are 150,000 to 200,000 clones in the sample; about four fifths occur only once, and less than 8.5% lies in the top ten. Material: PBMCs. The receptors shown here come from a man aged 18 to 29 in good health and CMV-seropositive.

The chain uses TRBV7-9 and TRBJ2-7, with 8 nucleotides matching TRBD2. The trim removed 11 bases at V and 1 base at J, leaving 4 bases unmatched. The germline gives CDR1 SEHNR, CDR2 FQNEAQ (reference sequence). The CDR3 totals 12 residues. The CDR3 nucleotides read TGTGCCTCGGGGGGGCGATCCTACGAGCAGTACTTC. It encodes CASGGRSYEQYF.

The rearrangement uses TRBV2 and TRBJ2-7, with D uncertain. CDR1 and CDR2 (germline): SNHLY, FYNNEI. The CDR3 is made up of 11 amino acids. Deletions cut 7 bases from V and 4 bases from J, with 8 bases between. CDR3 region: CASTLEYEQYF. The CDR3 DNA follows: TGTGCCAGCACCCTGGAGTACGAGCAGTACTTC.

This clone was observed once. The rearrangement uses TRBV6-5 and TRBJ2-2, with D perhaps matching TRBD2 (7 bases). With 7 bases removed from V and 8 bases from J, the gap between germline ends came to 11 bases. This CDR3 comprises 12 residues. Germline V CDR1 and CDR2: MNHEY, SVGAGI. CDR3 protein: CASKGRGGELFF. The CDR3, as DNA: TGTGCCAGCAAAGGGAGGGGGGGGGAGCTGTTTTTT.

This clone was seen just once. The chain links TRBV5-1 to TRBJ2-1; 11 positions match TRBD2. Looked up from germline, CDR1 is SGHRS and CDR2 is YFSETQ. V trimming: 3 bases; J trimming: 5 bases; junction bases outside the gene matches: 7. This CDR3 is built from 16 residues. The CDR3 DNA is TGCGCCAGCAGCTCCACGGCTAGCGGGAGGAACAATGAGCAGTTCTTC. It specifies CASSSTASGRNNEQFF.

This clone was recorded once. CDR3: CASNPSGAYEQYF. CDR3 nucleotide sequence: TGTGCCAGCAACCCTAGCGGAGCCTACGAGCAGTACTTC. This chain links TRBV6-5 with TRBJ2-7; 7 nucleotides align to TRBD2. The germline CDR1 and CDR2 sequences are MNHEY and SVGAGI. The CDR3 is 13 residues long. V was pared by 7 bases and J by 2 bases, with 5 bases of the junction left unmatched.

This clone occurred once. J is TRBJ1-4 and V is TRBV7-2, with 7 positions matching TRBD1. With V trimmed by 5 bases and J by 2 bases, 2 bases remained unmatched. This CDR3 contains 14 residues. Germline V CDR1 and CDR2: SGHTA, FQGNSA. The CDR3 loop is CASSQTGTNEKLFF. Here the CDR3 DNA reads TGTGCCAGCAGCCAGACAGGGACTAATGAAAAACTGTTTTTT.

In this sample, this clone turned up once. The rearrangement uses TRBV11-2 and TRBJ2-7, with TRBD1 matching 10 bases. CDR1 is SGHAT, CDR2 FQNNGV, per germline. The V segment lost 4 bases and the J segment 3 bases; nucleotides outside the gene matches: 6. The CDR3 runs to 15 residues. CDR3 residues: CASSSWTGGDYEQYF. For the CDR3, the DNA is TGTGCCAGCAGCTCCTGGACAGGGGGGGACTACGAGCAGTACTTC.

The chain is built from TRBV11-3 and TRBJ2-1, with unresolved D. The CDR3 length is 12 residues. Trimming left V 5 bases short and J 6 bases short, with 8 bases between. Germline V gives CDR1 SGHNT, CDR2 YENEEA. Written as DNA, the CDR3 is TGTGCCAGCAGCCTTACTCCCAATGAGCAGTTCTTC. It is translated as CASSLTPNEQFF.

This chain connects TRBV7-9 to TRBJ2-1; D is uncertain. Per germline, CDR1 SEHNR and CDR2 FQNEAQ (reference sequence). Deletions cut 6 bases from V and 6 bases from J, with 6 bases between. The CDR3 has 11 amino acids. This CDR3 reads CASRSVNEQFF. CDR3 in DNA: TGTGCCAGCAGATCAGTCAATGAGCAGTTCTTC.

The chain recombines TRBV7-8 with TRBJ2-5; 8 nucleotides match TRBD1. The CDR3 is 13 amino acids. The germline V gene has CDR1 SGHVS and CDR2 FQNEAQ. V shed 6 bases, J shed 6 bases, and the junction held 6 bases outside the gene matches. The CDR3 coding sequence is TGTGCCAGCAGGAACAGGGGGATAAAGACCCAGTACTTC. Translated, it gives CASRNRGIKTQYF.

V usage is TRBV18 and J usage is TRBJ2-7, with D possibly being TRBD1 (5 bases). In germline, CDR1 is KGHSH, CDR2 LQKENI. V shed 3 bases and J shed 3 bases, with 9 bases lying between them. CDR3 length: 13 amino acids. In DNA, the CDR3 is TGTGCCAGCTCACCCTCAGGGAACTACGAGCAGTACTTC. It codes for CASSPSGNYEQYF.

The V and J genes are TRBV5-6 and TRBJ1-2; 7 bases line up with TRBD1. The ends lost 4 bases at V and 1 base at J; junction bases unmatched: 10. This CDR3 is 16 amino acids long. Germline values: CDR1 SGHDT, CDR2 YYEEEE. CDR3 sequence (DNA): TGTGCCAGCAGCGCGGGACAGCCCGCCTTTAACTATGGCTACACCTTC. Its protein product is CASSAGQPAFNYGYTF.

The V call is TRBV27, the J call TRBJ2-7; D unresolved. This CDR3 spans 12 amino acids. Germline V gene sequence: CDR1 MNHEY, CDR2 SMNVEV (reference sequence). Trimming removed 6 bases at V and 6 bases at J, with 12 bases between. In DNA form, the CDR3 reads TGTGCCAGCAGAGCTTCCACCGTCGAGCAGTACTTC. Residues: CASRASTVEQYF.

This clone was seen just once. The CDR3 here is CASSPRLAGVNEQYF. Written as DNA, the CDR3 is TGTGCCAGCAGCCCCAGACTAGCGGGAGTCAACGAGCAGTACTTC. This chain uses TRBV7-7 with TRBJ2-7; 12 bases line up with TRBD2. The V segment lost 5 bases and the J segment 5 bases; nucleotides outside the gene matches: 7. This CDR3 comprises 15 residues. Germline V lookup: CDR1 SSHAT, CDR2 FNYEAQ (reference sequence).

The CDR3 here is CASSFGTF. The CDR3 DNA reads TGTGCCAGCAGTTTCGGCACCTTC. The rearrangement links TRBV28 to TRBJ1-2, with D hard to call. V was pared by 3 bases and J by 13 bases, with 3 bases between. The CDR3 spans 8 residues. Germline lookup yields CDR1 MDHEN and CDR2 SYDVKM.

The J gene is TRBJ2-2, the V gene TRBV5-1; 9 bases are a match to TRBD1. V dropped 4 bases and J dropped 4; count of bases not matched to a gene: 11. Per germline, CDR1 SGHRS and CDR2 YFSETQ. This CDR3 contains 17 residues. CDR3 in amino acids: CASSVEQGARGTGELFF. The CDR3 DNA sequence: TGCGCCAGCAGCGTAGAACAGGGGGCGCGGGGCACCGGGGAGCTGTTTTTT.

The chain has TRBV5-4 and TRBJ2-2; D perhaps matches TRBD1 (6 bases). Trimming took off 6 bases at V and 2 bases at J, with 11 bases between the two ends. Germline V CDR1 and CDR2: SGHNT, YYREEE (reference sequence). The CDR3 spans 14 residues. The CDR3, as DNA: TGTGCCAGCAAGGCAGGGACAAACACCGGGGAGCTGTTTTTT. Encoded protein: CASKAGTNTGELFF.

This clone was found a few times. The gene calls are TRBV2 and TRBJ2-5; 7 bases align to TRBD2. The CDR3 totals 13 residues. CDR1 SNHLY and CDR2 FYNNEI come from the germline V gene. V shed 4 bases and J 5 bases; nucleotides not matched to a gene: 4. The CDR3 nucleotides read TGTGCCAGCAGTGCCGGACTAGGGGAGACCCAGTACTTC. This encodes CASSAGLGETQYF.

The chain is built from TRBV7-9 and TRBJ2-1, with D possibly matching TRBD2 (5 bases). Germline loops: CDR1 SEHNR, CDR2 FQNEAQ (reference sequence). Trimming took off 5 bases at V and 9 bases at J, with 20 bases between the two ends. CDR3 length: 15 amino acids. This chain's CDR3 is CASSPRGQSTSEQFF. The CDR3 DNA sequence: TGTGCCAGCAGCCCCCGAGGGCAGTCTACAAGTGAGCAGTTCTTC. Full variable domain (remainder filled in from reference TRBV7-9 and TRBJ2-1): DTGVSQNPRHKITKRGQNVTFRCDPISEHNRLYWYRQTLGQGPEFLTYFQNEAQLEKSRLLSDRFSAERPKGSFSTLEIQRTEQGDSAMYLCASSPRGQSTSEQFFGPGTRLTVL.

To note about this clone: Other DNA sequences in this specimen translate into the identical CDR3. J is TRBJ2-5 and V is TRBV6-5; 8 nucleotides match TRBD1. Per germline, CDR1 MNHEY and CDR2 SVGAGI. The CDR3 runs to 13 residues. The J segment lost 4 bases and the V segment lost 6 bases, leaving 4 bases of the junction unmatched. CDR3 protein: CASSPDRGETQYF. Here the CDR3 DNA reads TGTGCCAGCAGCCCCGACAGGGGAGAGACCCAGTACTTC.

The chain carries TRBV5-1 and TRBJ2-7, with D possibly matching TRBD2 (5 bases). V lost 2 bases and J lost 2, with 17 bases in between. Per the germline V gene, CDR1 is SGHRS and CDR2 is YFSETQ. The CDR3 extends over 16 amino acids. The CDR3 nucleotides read TGCGCCAGCAGCTTAGGGCCGCCCAGCGGTACCTACGAGCAGTACTTC. It specifies CASSLGPPSGTYEQYF.

This clone showed up just a few times. The rearrangement joins TRBV29-1 to TRBJ2-5, with D possibly TRBD2 on 5 matching bases. Germline values: CDR1 SQVTM, CDR2 ANQGSEA. V lost 3 bases to trimming and J lost 5 bases, with 10 bases between them. This CDR3 has 12 amino acids. CDR3 sequence: CSVDHGGETQYF. DNA of the CDR3: TGCAGCGTTGACCACGGCGGGGAGACCCAGTACTTC.

This clone was seen a few times. The genes are TRBV6-6 and TRBJ2-7; D might be TRBD2 (5 bases). Trimming pared 7 bases from V and 5 bases from J, leaving 12 bases between. The CDR3 contains 12 residues. Looked up from germline, CDR1 is MNHNY and CDR2 is SVGAGI (reference sequence). This CDR3 is CASKPSSNEQYF. The CDR3 coding sequence is TGTGCCAGCAAACCTAGCTCTAACGAGCAGTACTTC.

The chain employs TRBV30 and TRBJ2-5; 8 positions agree with TRBD2. V lost 0 bases and J lost 4; bases outside the gene matches: 4. In germline, CDR1 is GTSNPN, CDR2 SVGIG (reference sequence). The CDR3 loop spans 14 amino acids. The CDR3 DNA reads TGTGCCTGGAGTGTTGGAGCGGGAGCAGAGACCCAGTACTTC. It yields the protein CAWSVGAGAETQYF.